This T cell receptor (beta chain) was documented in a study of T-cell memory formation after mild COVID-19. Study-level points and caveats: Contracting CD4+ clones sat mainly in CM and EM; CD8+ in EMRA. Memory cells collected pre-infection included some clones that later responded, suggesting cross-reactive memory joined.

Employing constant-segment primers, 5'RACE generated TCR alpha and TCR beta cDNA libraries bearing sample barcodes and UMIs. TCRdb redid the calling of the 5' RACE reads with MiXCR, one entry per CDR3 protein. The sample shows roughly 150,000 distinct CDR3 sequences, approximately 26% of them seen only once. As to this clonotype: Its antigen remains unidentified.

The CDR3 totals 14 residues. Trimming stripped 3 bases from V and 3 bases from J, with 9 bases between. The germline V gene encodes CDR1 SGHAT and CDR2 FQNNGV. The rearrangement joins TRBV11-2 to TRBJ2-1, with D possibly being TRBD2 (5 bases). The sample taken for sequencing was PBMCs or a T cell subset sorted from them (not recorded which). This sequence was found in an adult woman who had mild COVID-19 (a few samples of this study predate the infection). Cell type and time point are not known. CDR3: CASSLELVYNEQFF. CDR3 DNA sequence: TGTGCCAGCAGCTTGGAACTAGTCTACAATGAGCAGTTCTTC.